The next 17 T cell receptor beta chains were all read from a single sample in a study of CD8 T cells in ankylosing spondylitis. TCRdb reanalysed the 5' RACE reads using MiXCR and keeps one entry per CDR3 protein. The table includes nearly 350,000 distinct CDR3 sequences, under 15% detected once. Material: blood, either unsorted or a sorted T cell fraction (not recorded which). These receptors all stem from a male donor with ankylosing spondylitis or in good health (not recorded which).

This clonotype was observed many times. The chain uses TRBV5-1 and TRBJ2-3; D uncertain. Looked up from germline, CDR1 is SGHRS and CDR2 is YFSETQ. V was cut by 0 bases and J by 4 bases, with 9 bases left in between. The CDR3 covers 14 residues. CDR3 bases: TGCGCCAGCAGCTTGGATCCCGCATCAGATACGCAGTATTTT. It translates to CASSLDPASDTQYF.

The chain employs TRBV4-1 and TRBJ1-2; no definite D call. V dropped 3 bases and J dropped 7 bases, with 12 bases sitting between them. This CDR3 contains 13 residues. Germline V gives CDR1 MGHRA, CDR2 YSYEKL. The CDR3 sequence is CASSHVDEGGYTF. For the CDR3, the DNA is TGCGCCAGCAGCCATGTGGATGAAGGTGGCTACACCTTC.

This clonotype has more than one count but fewer than ten. This rearrangement joins TRBV4-1 to TRBJ2-1; D gene ambiguous. CDR3 size: 15 residues. Deletions cut 2 bases from V and 3 bases from J, with 11 bases between. Germline V CDR1 and CDR2: MGHRA, YSYEKL. DNA for the CDR3: TGCGCCAGCAGCCAACCTCCCGGCGGCTACAATGAGCAGTTCTTC. Residues: CASSQPPGGYNEQFF.

This chain uses TRBV6-5 with TRBJ2-1, with D possibly being TRBD2 (6 bases). This CDR3 contains 14 residues. Trimming stripped 2 bases from V and 5 bases from J, with 10 bases between. Germline V gene data show CDR1 as MNHEY and CDR2 as SVGAGI. CDR3 sequence reads: CASSYRDSNNEQFF. DNA of the CDR3: TGTGCCAGCAGTTACAGGGACTCTAACAATGAGCAGTTCTTC.

The table lists this clonotype with a few counts. V gene TRBV20-1 combines with J gene TRBJ1-1; D call uncertain. V gave up 8 bases and J gave up 1 base, with 14 bases separating them. Germline-derived CDR1 and CDR2 are DFQATT and SNEGSKA (reference sequence). The CDR3 is 13 residues long. Written as DNA, the CDR3 is TGCAGTCCGTTCCTACAACCGAACACTGAAGCTTTCTTT. This encodes CSPFLQPNTEAFF.

V and J are TRBV3-1 and TRBJ2-5; TRBD2 matches 9 bases. Germline CDR1 and CDR2: LGHDT and YNNKEL (reference sequence). V lost 2 bases to trimming and J lost 6 bases; unmatched junction nucleotides: 7. The CDR3 loop spans 15 amino acids. The CDR3 is CASSQIAGASKTQYF. The CDR3 DNA follows: TGTGCCAGCAGCCAAATAGCGGGAGCCTCCAAGACCCAGTACTTC.

V and J are TRBV12-3 or TRBV12-4 and TRBJ1-2; 7 bases agree with TRBD1. This CDR3 has 13 residues. V lost 7 bases to trimming and J lost 4 bases; unmatched junction nucleotides: 6. This chain's CDR3 is CASTKTGTYGYTF. The DNA of the CDR3 is TGTGCCAGCACCAAGACAGGGACCTATGGCTACACCTTC.

In its sample, this clonotype was seen a few times. This chain connects TRBV3-1 to TRBJ1-4, with a tentative D call TRBD1 (6 bases). Germline V gives CDR1 LGHDT, CDR2 YNNKEL (reference sequence). V shed 4 bases and J shed 8 bases, with 14 bases lying between them. This CDR3 spans 14 amino acids. The DNA for the CDR3 is TGTGCCAGCAGCCCCACAGGGTCGTCGGAAAAACTGTTTTTT. Translating it yields CASSPTGSSEKLFF.

The chain uses TRBV12-3 or TRBV12-4 and TRBJ2-5, with 7 bases aligning to TRBD1. J gave up 1 base and V 6 bases, and 14 bases lay outside the gene matches. The CDR3 spans 17 residues. The DNA of the CDR3 is TGTGCCAGCAGCACGAGACAGGGCTACCTACCCCAAGAGACCCAGTACTTC. It specifies CASSTRQGYLPQETQYF.

This clonotype occurred a few times. This sequence joins TRBV20-1 and TRBJ2-7, with 8 bases that match TRBD1. Germline values: CDR1 DFQATT, CDR2 SNEGSKA (reference sequence). CDR3 length equals 13 residues. The J segment lost 2 bases and the V segment lost 5 bases, leaving 5 bases of the junction unmatched. The CDR3 sequence: CSASRDRTYEQYF. DNA for the CDR3: TGCAGTGCTTCCCGGGACAGGACCTACGAGCAGTACTTC.

The V gene is TRBV5-4, the J gene TRBJ2-5; D assignment may be TRBD1 or TRBD2 (5 bases each). Trimming removed 0 bases from V and 5 bases from J, with 14 bases in between. Germline V gene lookup returns CDR1 SGHNT and CDR2 YYREEE (reference sequence). CDR3 length: 15 amino acids. The CDR3 nucleotides are TGTGCCAGCAGCTTGGACGGGACCCACGGGGAGACCCAGTACTTC. This codes for CASSLDGTHGETQYF. Full variable domain (rest looked up from reference TRBV5-4 and TRBJ2-5): ETGVTQSPTHLIKTRGQQVTLRCSSQSGHNTVSWYQQALGQGPQFIFQYYREEENGRGNFPPRFSGLQFPNYSSELNVNALELDDSALYLCASSLDGTHGETQYFGPGTRLLVL.

This clonotype was counted many times. CDR3: CASSGRTGGSYEQYF. CDR3 DNA sequence: TGTGCCAGCAGTGGACGGACCGGAGGATCCTACGAGCAGTACTTC. The V and J genes are TRBV12-3 or TRBV12-4 and TRBJ2-7, with D possibly matching TRBD2 (5 bases). This CDR3 is built from 15 residues. Deletions cut 5 bases from V and 1 base from J, with 15 bases between.

V usage is TRBV12-3 or TRBV12-4 and J usage is TRBJ2-2; D gene ambiguous. Trimming took 6 bases from V and 7 from J, leaving 12 bases between them. This CDR3 has 13 residues. The CDR3 nucleotides read TGTGCCAGCAGGCCTAATCGGATCGGGGAGCTGTTTTTT. Encoded protein: CASRPNRIGELFF.

This clonotype has ten or more counts. The chain combines TRBV29-1 with TRBJ2-2; no reliable D call. V lost 7 bases and J 0 bases, leaving 12 bases between the germline ends. This CDR3 has 14 amino acids. In germline, CDR1 is SQVTM, CDR2 ANQGSEA. Here the CDR3 DNA reads TGCAGCGCACGGGCGAATTCGAACACCGGGGAGCTGTTTTTT. As protein: CSARANSNTGELFF.

This clonotype was counted only a few times. The chain carries TRBV10-3 and TRBJ2-3; D possibly corresponds to TRBD2 (6 bases). CDR3 size: 15 residues. Trimming stripped 4 bases from V and 6 bases from J, with 17 bases between. The V gene's germline CDR1 is ENHRY and CDR2 SYGVKD. CDR3 sequence reads: CAISGRTGGSDTQYF. The CDR3 region has the DNA TGTGCCATCAGTGGCAGGACTGGAGGGTCGGATACGCAGTATTTT.

This clonotype was detected only a few times. The V and J genes are TRBV4-2 and TRBJ2-1; TRBD1 agrees at 7 bases. CDR3 length: 14 residues. V trimming: 3 bases; J trimming: 7 bases; junction bases outside the gene matches: 6. The germline V gene encodes CDR1 LGHNA and CDR2 YNFKEQ. CDR3 region: CASSQGQSWNEQFF. The CDR3 DNA is TGTGCCAGCAGCCAGGGACAGTCGTGGAATGAGCAGTTCTTC.

This clonotype was seen a few times. The chain is built from TRBV7-8 and TRBJ1-6; TRBD1 is a possible D gene (5 bases). CDR1 and CDR2 from the germline V gene are SGHVS and FQNEAQ. The V end was cut by 3 bases, the J end by 7 bases, with 10 bases between. The CDR3 is made up of 14 amino acids. The CDR3 region has the DNA TGTGCCAGCAGCTTGGCAGACAGCAATTCACCCCTCCACTTT. This translates into CASSLADSNSPLHF.